The next 30 T cell receptor beta chains were all read from a single sample in a study of T cells in Graves' hyperthyroidism and ophthalmopathy. Amplification targeted TCR beta CDR3 regions from RNA transcripts. A first-round RT-PCR of the TCR CDR3 used the HTBI primer set. TCRdb analysed the multiplex PCR reads with MiXCR anew, one entry per CDR3 protein. The table shows 400,000 to 500,000 distinct CDR3 sequences, with roughly 15% occurring only once. Sequencing was carried out using blood. These receptors were collected from a man aged 18 to 29 with Graves' ophthalmopathy.

This clonotype has just one count. The chain links TRBV28 to TRBJ2-5, with 10 nucleotides matching TRBD2. The trim removed 7 bases at V and 2 bases at J, leaving 10 bases unmatched. In germline, CDR1 is MDHEN, CDR2 SYDVKM. The CDR3 totals 16 residues. The CDR3 nucleotides read TGTGCCAGCACCCCTTACGTACTAGCGGGGCAAGAGACCCAGTACTTC. The encoded protein is CASTPYVLAGQETQYF. The entire variable domain, with the rest obtained from reference TRBV28 and TRBJ2-5, is as follows: DVKVTQSSRYLVKRTGEKVFLECVQDMDHENMFWYRQDPGLGLRLIYFSYDVKMKEKGDIPEGYSVSREKKERFSLILESASTNQTSMYLCASTPYVLAGQETQYFGPGTRLLVL.

There are a few counts of this clonotype. The rearrangement joins TRBV5-1 to TRBJ2-2, with 11 bases that match TRBD1. The CDR3 spans 15 residues. The junction had 2 bases not matched to a gene; V was cut back by 3 bases and J by 4 bases. The germline CDR1 and CDR2 sequences are SGHRS and YFSETQ. The CDR3 region is CASSSGQGVTGELFF. CDR3 sequence (DNA): TGCGCCAGCAGCTCGGGACAGGGGGTCACCGGGGAGCTGTTTTTT.

This clonotype was observed many times. This sequence joins TRBV12-3 or TRBV12-4 and TRBJ1-4, with no clear D. This CDR3 is built from 12 residues. V dropped 7 bases and J dropped 3 bases, with 6 bases sitting between them. The CDR3 region has the DNA TGTGCCAGCACTAGGGCTAATGAAAAACTGTTTTTT. It encodes CASTRANEKLFF.

This clonotype was recorded a few times. This rearrangement joins TRBV6-5 to TRBJ1-4, with D possibly being TRBD1 (5 bases). This CDR3 comprises 15 residues. The V and J ends lost 2 bases and 4 bases respectively, with 11 bases between them. Germline lookup yields CDR1 MNHEY and CDR2 SVGAGI. In nucleotides, the CDR3 is TGTGCCAGCAGTTACACAGGTTACGGTAATGAAAAACTGTTTTTT. Amino acid sequence: CASSYTGYGNEKLFF.

In its sample, this clonotype was seen many times. The chain joins TRBV20-1 to TRBJ2-2; TRBD2 matches at 16 bases. Germline V CDR1 and CDR2: DFQATT, SNEGSKA (reference sequence). The CDR3 runs to 19 residues. V dropped 3 bases and J dropped 1; count of bases not matched to a gene: 8. The CDR3 bases are TGCAGTGCTAGCCCCGGGACTAGCGGGAGGGCCCGGAACACCGGGGAGCTGTTTTTT. Translation gives CSASPGTSGRARNTGELFF.

This clonotype appeared many times. This chain joins TRBV7-2 and TRBJ2-5; perhaps TRBD1 as D (6 bases). The CDR3 length is 13 residues. Looked up from germline, CDR1 is SGHTA and CDR2 is FQGNSA. Trimming left V 4 bases short and J 6 bases short, with 12 bases between. CDR3 sequence reads: CASSSGDRQTQYF. CDR3 in DNA: TGTGCCAGCAGCTCAGGGGACCGACAGACCCAGTACTTC.

This clonotype was recorded many times. The rearrangement uses TRBV29-1 and TRBJ2-1; D is ambiguous. The germline gives CDR1 SQVTM, CDR2 ANQGSEA. Trimming left V 0 bases short and J 3 bases short, with 15 bases between. The CDR3 is 16 amino acids. CDR3 in DNA: TGCAGCGTTGAAGAAGGACGCCAGTCACTCTACAATGAGCAGTTCTTC. Amino acids: CSVEEGRQSLYNEQFF.

This clonotype was seen many times. The V call is TRBV5-1, the J call TRBJ2-4; no clear D. The CDR3 consists of 17 residues. V was trimmed by 0 bases and J by 6 bases, leaving 19 bases between them. Germline CDR1 is SGHRS and CDR2 is YFSETQ. Written as DNA, the CDR3 is TGCGCCAGCAGCTTGGCCGTATCCCCGACTTCGGTAAACATTCAGTACTTC. It codes for CASSLAVSPTSVNIQYF. The full variable domain, completed using reference TRBV5-1 and TRBJ2-4, is KAGVTQTPRYLIKTRGQQVTLSCSPISGHRSVSWYQQTPGQGLQFLFEYFSETQRNKGNFPGRFSGRQFSNSRSEMNVSTLELGDSALYLCASSLAVSPTSVNIQYFGAGTRLSVL.

The J gene is TRBJ2-5, the V gene TRBV24-1, with D possibly TRBD2 on 6 matching bases. This CDR3 is built from 14 residues. Germline loops: CDR1 KGHDR, CDR2 SFDVKD. The V and J ends lost 4 bases and 4 bases respectively, with 12 bases between them. The chain's CDR3 is CATSEAGGIETQYF. DNA for the CDR3: TGTGCCACCAGTGAAGCAGGAGGGATAGAGACCCAGTACTTC.

This clonotype was seen many times. The V call is TRBV18, the J call TRBJ1-2; tentative D call: TRBD1 (5 bases). The length of the CDR3 is 16 residues. V was clipped by 3 bases and J by 0 bases, with 14 bases between them. In germline, CDR1 is KGHSH, CDR2 LQKENI. CDR3 nucleotides: TGTGCCAGCTCACCGACCGGGGCAGGAGCTAACTATGGCTACACCTTC. Protein sequence: CASSPTGAGANYGYTF.

This clonotype was seen repeatedly, ten times or more. The chain couples TRBV6-1 to TRBJ2-7; D is ambiguous. Germline CDR1 and CDR2: MNHNS and SASEGT. Trimming took off 8 bases at V and 2 bases at J, with 16 bases between the two ends. The length of the CDR3 is 14 residues. The CDR3 protein is CASRRPDVTYEQYF. The DNA for the CDR3 is TGTGCCAGCCGTCGCCCGGACGTAACCTACGAGCAGTACTTC.

Turning to this clonotype: A read error may be the cause here, since a much bigger clone is one base away. This chain joins TRBV6-1 and TRBJ2-1; D is unresolved. The V and J ends lost 6 bases and 3 bases respectively, with 12 bases between them. The germline gives CDR1 MNHNS, CDR2 SASEGT. The CDR3 runs to 14 residues. The CDR3 region has the DNA TGTGCCAGCAGGCAGACCGCTAGCTACAATGAGCAGTTCTTC. Its translation: CASRQTASYNEQFF.

V is TRBV29-1 and J is TRBJ2-3; D remains ambiguous. This CDR3 is 13 amino acids long. V lost 3 bases and J lost 2, with 9 bases in between. Germline V gene lookup returns CDR1 SQVTM and CDR2 ANQGSEA. The CDR3, as DNA: TGCAGCGTTGATCGTCCAAACACAGATACGCAGTATTTT. Residues: CSVDRPNTDTQYF.

There are many counts of this clonotype. V gene TRBV24-1 combines with J gene TRBJ2-1; D may correspond to TRBD1 or TRBD2 (5 bases each). Germline lookup yields CDR1 KGHDR and CDR2 SFDVKD. This CDR3 is 16 amino acids long. Trimming pared 4 bases from V and 5 bases from J, leaving 17 bases between. As DNA, the CDR3 is TGTGCCACCAGTGACGCTACCGGGACGCGCCACAATGAGCAGTTCTTC. It yields the protein CATSDATGTRHNEQFF.

This chain uses TRBV5-6 with TRBJ1-2; 12 bases are shared with TRBD1. This CDR3 has 14 amino acids. With 5 bases clipped from V and 7 bases from J, the junction kept 6 bases outside the gene matches. The germline gives CDR1 SGHDT, CDR2 YYEEEE. CDR3 in DNA: TGTGCCAGCAGTCAGGGACAGGGGGCGTTTGGCTACACCTTC. Translated: CASSQGQGAFGYTF.

This clonotype occurred a few times. V gene TRBV27 combines with J gene TRBJ2-2; TRBD2 aligns across 9 bases. V shed 0 bases, J shed 1 base, and the junction held 0 bases outside the gene matches. This CDR3 is 16 amino acids long. Germline loops: CDR1 MNHEY, CDR2 SMNVEV (reference sequence). As DNA, the CDR3 is TGTGCCAGCAGTTTATCTAGCGGGGGGAACACCGGGGAGCTGTTTTTT. It translates to CASSLSSGGNTGELFF.

This clonotype was recorded many times. The chain is built from TRBV7-9 and TRBJ2-7, with D possibly matching TRBD1 (5 bases). Germline-derived CDR1 and CDR2 are SEHNR and FQNEAQ (reference sequence). The CDR3 consists of 13 residues. The V end lost 2 bases, the J end lost 7 bases, and 12 bases lay between the germline ends. The CDR3 DNA is TGTGCCAGCAGCTTATTAGAGGACAAAGAGCAGTACTTC. Protein: CASSLLEDKEQYF.

To note about this clonotype: The junction differs from germline at one of its ends, possibly a read error. The chain recombines TRBV6-1 with TRBJ1-5; the D is unclear. This CDR3 is 12 amino acids long. Germline V lookup: CDR1 MNHNS, CDR2 SASEGT. CDR3: CASSDSNRPQHF. For the CDR3, the DNA is TGTGCCAGCAGTGATAGCAATCGGCCCCAGCATTTT.

This clonotype showed up just a few times. The chain uses TRBV15 and TRBJ2-7; TRBD1 matches 7 bases. The germline CDR1 and CDR2 sequences are LNHNV and YYDKDF (reference sequence). The V segment lost 4 bases and the J segment 0 bases; nucleotides outside the gene matches: 6. This CDR3 has 15 amino acids. The CDR3 reads CATSNIDRDSYEQYF. CDR3 nucleotides: TGTGCCACCAGCAACATAGACAGGGACTCCTACGAGCAGTACTTC. Using reference TRBV15 and TRBJ2-7 for the parts outside the CDR3, the full variable domain is DAMVIQNPRYQVTQFGKPVTLSCSQTLNHNVMYWYQQKSSQAPKLLFHYYDKDFNNEADTPDNFQSRRPNTSFCFLDIRSPGLGDTAMYLCATSNIDRDSYEQYFGPGTRLTVT.

In this sample, this clonotype turned up a few times. The chain has TRBV20-1 and TRBJ2-2; D gene uncertain. The CDR3 extends over 14 amino acids. Germline V CDR1 and CDR2: DFQATT, SNEGSKA (reference sequence). The V end was cut by 1 base, the J end by 1 base, with 7 bases between. Here the CDR3 reads CSARGERNTGELFF. The DNA for the CDR3 is TGCAGTGCTAGAGGAGAAAGGAACACCGGGGAGCTGTTTTTT.

This clonotype was recorded many times. The chain links TRBV20-1 to TRBJ1-2; D may be TRBD1 (6 bases). Germline CDR1 DFQATT, CDR2 SNEGSKA (reference sequence). The CDR3 has 14 residues. With 3 bases removed from V and 1 base from J, the gap between germline ends came to 12 bases. CDR3 protein: CSASHREINYGYTF. CDR3 DNA sequence: TGCAGTGCTAGTCACAGGGAAATTAACTATGGCTACACCTTC.

The table lists this clonotype with many counts. The J gene is TRBJ1-2, the V gene TRBV7-9; D not resolved. Trimming left V 4 bases short and J 5 bases short, with 20 bases between. CDR1 is SEHNR, CDR2 FQNEAQ, per germline (reference sequence). The CDR3 runs 16 residues. CDR3 region: CASSSMGYRSDYGYTF. The CDR3 bases are TGTGCCAGCAGCTCAATGGGCTATCGGTCGGATTATGGCTACACCTTC.

This clonotype was counted at least ten times. In DNA form, the CDR3 reads TGCAGTGCTAGAGGCCGGGAGCACCGGGCCTCCTACAATGAGCAGTTCTTC. This gives the protein CSARGREHRASYNEQFF. This chain uses TRBV20-1 with TRBJ2-1; D might be TRBD2 (6 bases). Looked up from germline, CDR1 is DFQATT and CDR2 is SNEGSKA (reference sequence). This CDR3 spans 17 amino acids. V shed 1 base and J shed 0 bases, with 16 bases lying between them.

The rearrangement links TRBV18 to TRBJ2-7, with D possibly called TRBD1 or TRBD2 (5 bases each). Germline loops: CDR1 KGHSH, CDR2 LQKENI. The ends were cut back, 4 bases at V and 5 bases at J, with 21 bases in the middle. The CDR3 is 16 residues long. The CDR3 sequence: CASSLQSGTLMDEQYF. The CDR3, as DNA: TGTGCCAGCTCACTTCAGTCCGGGACCCTAATGGACGAGCAGTACTTC.

This clonotype was counted ten times or more. The rearrangement joins TRBV12-3 or TRBV12-4 to TRBJ2-5; either TRBD1 or TRBD2 may fit D (7 bases each). The CDR3 consists of 13 residues. Trimming shortened V by 7 bases and J by 4 bases, and 13 bases separated the two germline ends. This chain's CDR3 is CASTQGGRETQYF. The CDR3 DNA reads TGTGCCAGCACTCAGGGGGGGCGAGAGACCCAGTACTTC.

The sample holds many counts of this clonotype. V and J are TRBV30 and TRBJ2-3; D ambiguous. The V gene's germline CDR1 is GTSNPN and CDR2 SVGIG (reference sequence). V gave up 5 bases and J gave up 4 bases, with 7 bases separating them. The CDR3 contains 11 residues. This CDR3 is CAWETADTQYF. The CDR3 nucleotides are TGTGCCTGGGAGACGGCAGATACGCAGTATTTT.

The V and J genes are TRBV7-9 and TRBJ2-1; the D call may be TRBD1 or TRBD2 (5 bases each). V lost 5 bases, J lost 2 bases, and 16 bases lay in between. The CDR3 contains 16 residues. CDR1 and CDR2 from the germline V gene are SEHNR and FQNEAQ (reference sequence). The CDR3 loop is CASSPPSEGTYNEQFF. The CDR3 DNA sequence: TGTGCCAGCAGCCCCCCCAGCGAGGGGACCTACAATGAGCAGTTCTTC.

The chain combines TRBV12-3 or TRBV12-4 with TRBJ2-3; TRBD2 agrees at 15 bases. The V and J ends lost 6 bases and 5 bases, in that order; junction bases with no gene match: 15. This CDR3 region has 19 residues. The CDR3, as DNA: TGTGCCAGCAGACCCGGGACTAGCGGGGGGCCGACTCAAAGAGATACGCAGTATTTT. Residues: CASRPGTSGGPTQRDTQYF.

This clonotype was seen a handful of times. The chain joins TRBV9 to TRBJ2-1; TRBD2 matches at 7 bases. Trimming cost V 0 bases and J 2 bases; bases outside gene matches: 2. Germline assignment: CDR1 SGDLS and CDR2 YYNGEE. The length of the CDR3 is 15 residues. The CDR3 loop reads CASSVEAGAYNEQFF. Written as DNA, the CDR3 is TGTGCCAGCAGCGTAGAGGCGGGGGCCTACAATGAGCAGTTCTTC.

This clonotype was detected ten times or more. The V call is TRBV7-3, the J call TRBJ2-3; no firm D call. The CDR3 is made up of 13 amino acids. The V end was cut by 1 base, the J end by 9 bases, with 11 bases between. Germline V lookup: CDR1 SGHTA, CDR2 FQGTGA. The CDR3 region is CASSLSTKGTQYF. CDR3 nucleotides: TGTGCCAGCAGCTTAAGCACGAAGGGCACGCAGTATTTT. Looking up the rest from reference TRBV7-3 and TRBJ2-3 gives the full variable domain: GAGVSQTPSNKVTEKGKYVELRCDPISGHTALYWYRQSLGQGPEFLIYFQGTGAADDSGLPNDRFFAVRPEGSVSTLKIQRTERGDSAVYLCASSLSTKGTQYFGPGTRLTVL.